Below, 9 T cell receptor beta chains from the same sample are listed, as sequenced in a study of vaccination effects on CD4 cells after COVID-19. Profiled with immunoSEQ multiplex PCR; TCRdb holds only in-frame clones, not every one. The data show roughly 46,000 clones, with around 80% seen just once and approximately 5.6% held by the top ten. Following a 10-day culture, CD4+ T cells were purified. This person's SARS-CoV-2 infection, confirmed by PCR, occurred between March and December 2020. Participants were vaccinated with two doses of either the BNT162b2 or mRNA-1273 vaccine. Their antigens remain unidentified. The material was CD4+ T cells from PBMCs cultured without peptide, obtained after COVID-19 vaccination. The receptors come from a human donor who had a prior SARS-CoV-2 infection.

This chain connects TRBV7-2 to TRBJ1-5; TRBD1 might be the D (5 bases). The CDR3 runs 14 residues. The germline gives CDR1 SGHTA, CDR2 FQGNSA. V dropped 2 bases and J dropped 7 bases, with 12 bases sitting between them. The CDR3 coding sequence is TGTGCCAGCAGCTTACAGGGAATAGGACAGCCCCAGCATTTT. As protein: CASSLQGIGQPQHF.

The chain carries TRBV23-1 and TRBJ2-4, with D perhaps TRBD1 (5 bases). TRBV23-1 is an open reading frame whose function is uncertain. The germline V and J ends were trimmed by 4 bases and 3 bases, with 16 bases remaining between them. The CDR3 runs to 16 residues. DNA for the CDR3: TGCGCCAGCAGTCGGGGCAGCCCATCTAGCAAAAACATTCAGTACTTC. As protein: CASSRGSPSSKNIQYF.

The chain couples TRBV24-1 to TRBJ2-1, with D unresolved. Germline CDR1 KGHDR, CDR2 SFDVKD. V was clipped by 0 bases and J by 0 bases, with 11 bases between them. This CDR3 is built from 17 residues. CDR3 bases: TGTGCCACCAGTGATTTGAGAGTTGAAGGCTCCTACAATGAGCAGTTCTTC. Its translation is CATSDLRVEGSYNEQFF.

V usage is TRBV5-4 and J usage is TRBJ1-1, with 8 positions matching TRBD1. V gave up 3 bases and J gave up 4 bases; unmatched junction bases: 8. This CDR3 is built from 15 residues. From germline, CDR1 is SGHNT and CDR2 YYREEE (reference sequence). The CDR3 nucleotides read TGTGCCAGCAGCTCTGGGACAGGACGTAGCACTGAAGCTTTCTTT. As protein: CASSSGTGRSTEAFF.

V usage is TRBV7-9 and J usage is TRBJ2-3; D uncertain. V shed 4 bases and J shed 6 bases, with 14 bases lying between them. The germline gives CDR1 SEHNR, CDR2 FQNEAQ (reference sequence). The CDR3 loop spans 14 amino acids. CDR3: CASSSSLEVDTQYF. In DNA form, the CDR3 reads TGTGCCAGCAGCTCTTCCCTAGAGGTGGATACGCAGTATTTT.

The rearrangement joins TRBV9 to TRBJ1-6; D gene uncertain. CDR3 length equals 17 residues. V was clipped by 0 bases and J by 1 base, with 11 bases between them. Germline values: CDR1 SGDLS, CDR2 YYNGEE. The chain's CDR3 is CASSVGQRRSYNSPLHF. The DNA for the CDR3 is TGTGCCAGCAGCGTAGGCCAGCGGCGGTCCTATAATTCACCCCTCCACTTT.

J is TRBJ2-7 and V is TRBV27; D ambiguous. CDR3 length: 14 residues. In germline, CDR1 is MNHEY, CDR2 SMNVEV (reference sequence). The V gene lost 2 bases and the J gene lost 0 bases, with 8 bases spanning the gap. In nucleotides, the CDR3 is TGTGCCAGCAGTTTACGGGTTCTCTCCTACGAGCAGTACTTC. Translation gives CASSLRVLSYEQYF.

The rearrangement joins TRBV5-1 to TRBJ1-2, with no clear D. CDR1 and CDR2 from the germline V gene are SGHRS and YFSETQ. Trimming cost V 0 bases and J 5 bases, with 14 bases left between them. This CDR3 has 15 amino acids. CDR3 region: CASSLDSLGRYGYTF. The DNA of the CDR3 is TGCGCCAGCAGCTTGGATTCTCTAGGGAGATATGGCTACACCTTC.

This sequence joins TRBV6-5 and TRBJ1-1; D is perhaps TRBD1 (5 bases). V was pared by 4 bases and J by 1 base, with 13 bases between. This CDR3 contains 15 residues. Germline loops: CDR1 MNHEY, CDR2 SVGAGI. The CDR3 protein is CASSSNDGGNTEAFF. The CDR3 DNA reads as TGTGCCAGCAGTTCGAACGACGGGGGGAACACTGAAGCTTTCTTT.